These T cell receptor beta chains were read from a single sample in a study of blood T cell repertoires in COVID-19. Profiled with immunoSEQ multiplex PCR; TCRdb holds only in-frame clones, not every one. Among a few hundred thousand clones, over 75% were seen once, and the ten largest hold 1.9%. The sequencing input was PBMCs or T cells enriched from blood (not recorded which). These receptors were obtained from a woman between 45 and 60 years old who had recovered from COVID-19. The CDR3 runs from the conserved cysteine through the conserved F or W. The D gene is left open where the match is weak. Only some rows state a clone size, as once, few, many or a class for expanded clones.

CDR3,DNA,size,J,D,V
CATSEQTSGSLYEQYF,TGTGCCACCAGTGAACAGACTAGCGGGAGCCTCTACGAGCAGTACTTC,NA,TRBJ2-7,TRBD2,TRBV24-1
CASRDTKGIQYF,TGCGCCAGCCGGGACACAAAAGGGATTCAGTACTTC,NA,TRBJ2-4,NA,TRBV5-1
CASSLWGQGKTEAFF,TGTGCCAGCAGTTTATGGGGACAGGGTAAAACTGAAGCTTTCTTT,NA,TRBJ1-1,TRBD1,TRBV27
CASTATGPLGNTIYF,TGTGCCAGTACAGCTACAGGTCCTCTTGGAAACACCATATATTTT,NA,TRBJ1-3,NA,TRBV19
CASSPDRANTEAFF,TGCGCCAGCAGCCCCGACAGGGCTAACACTGAAGCTTTCTTT,NA,TRBJ1-1,TRBD1,TRBV5-1
CASSLAGDYGYTF,TGTGCCAGCAGTTTGGCAGGGGACTATGGCTACACCTTC,few,TRBJ1-2,NA,TRBV27
CASSQDSGWTEAFF,TGCGCCAGCAGCCAAGATTCGGGGTGGACTGAAGCTTTCTTT,NA,TRBJ1-1,NA,TRBV4-1
CASSLGSGMLREKLFF,TGTGCCAGCAGCTTAGGATCGGGGATGCTAAGGGAAAAACTGTTTTTT,few,TRBJ1-4,NA,TRBV5-8
CSVRQGGANEQFF,TGCAGCGTACGACAGGGAGGTGCAAATGAGCAGTTCTTC,NA,TRBJ2-1,NA,TRBV29-1
CASSTRRAHEQYF,TGTGCCAGCAGCACCCGCAGGGCCCACGAGCAGTACTTC,few,TRBJ2-7,NA,TRBV7-9
CASSLGLINYGYTF,TGTGCCAGCAGTCTGGGACTTATTAACTATGGCTACACCTTC,NA,TRBJ1-2,NA,TRBV28
CASSFSLAGVNEQFF,TGTGCCAGCAGCTTTTCGCTAGCGGGAGTGAATGAGCAGTTCTTC,once,TRBJ2-1,TRBD2,TRBV5-4
CASSLLAVSYNEQFF,TGTGCCAGCAGTTTATTGGCGGTCTCCTACAATGAGCAGTTCTTC,NA,TRBJ2-1,NA,TRBV28
CASRPGITGELFF,TGTGCCAGTAGACCGGGGATCACCGGGGAGCTGTTTTTT,NA,TRBJ2-2,NA,TRBV19
CASSKGTGIPSYEQYF,TGTGCCAGCAGCAAAGGGACAGGGATTCCCTCCTACGAGCAGTACTTC,NA,TRBJ2-7,NA,TRBV21-1
CSVEDRNTIYF,TGCAGCGTTGAAGATAGAAACACCATATATTTT,NA,TRBJ1-3,NA,TRBV29-1
CASSLTLWVEKLFF,TGTGCCAGCAGTTTGACACTGTGGGTTGAAAAACTGTTTTTT,NA,TRBJ1-4,NA,TRBV6-5
CARGEANSPLHF,TGTGCCCGTGGGGAGGCTAATTCACCCCTCCACTTT,few,TRBJ1-6,NA,TRBV30